A single sample is the source of the 8 T cell receptor beta chains below, sequenced in a study of blood T cell repertoires in COVID-19. Sequencing used immunoSEQ multiplex PCR; TCRdb keeps in-frame clones, though not all of them. The repertoire consists of about 200,000 clones, with about 90% occurring once and the leading ten covering 1.5% to 2%. The sample consisted of peripheral blood. These receptors were obtained from a man between 40 and 49 years old with active or convalescent COVID-19.

J is TRBJ1-1 and V is TRBV30; no definite D call. V lost 3 bases and J 0 bases, leaving 8 bases between the germline ends. The germline gives CDR1 GTSNPN, CDR2 SVGIG (reference sequence). There are 13 residues in the CDR3. The CDR3 coding sequence is TGTGCCTGGAGAGAGCCGATGAACACTGAAGCTTTCTTT. This sequence encodes CAWREPMNTEAFF. Full variable domain (outside the CDR3, taken from reference TRBV30 and TRBJ1-1): SQTIHQWPATLVQPVGSPLSLECTVEGTSNPNLYWYRQAAGRGLQLLFYSVGIGQISSEVPQNLSASRPQDRQFILSSKKLLLSDSGFYLCAWREPMNTEAFFGQGTRLTVV.

The genes are TRBV10-3 and TRBJ2-3, with 11 bases fitting TRBD2. V shed 7 bases and J 4 bases; nucleotides not matched to a gene: 10. The CDR3 has 16 amino acids. Germline V gene data show CDR1 as ENHRY and CDR2 as SYGVKD. CDR3 protein: CAINPTSGVRSDTQYF. The CDR3 coding sequence is TGTGCCATCAACCCGACTAGCGGGGTTCGTTCAGATACGCAGTATTTT.

This rearrangement joins TRBV19 to TRBJ1-4; 7 bases fit TRBD1. CDR3 length equals 15 residues. V trimming: 6 bases; J trimming: 0 bases; junction bases outside the gene matches: 4. Germline loops: CDR1 LNHDA, CDR2 SQIVND (reference sequence). The CDR3 region has the DNA TGTGCCAGTAGCTCAGGGGGAGCAACTAATGAAAAACTGTTTTTT. Its translation: CASSSGGATNEKLFF.

V and J are TRBV4-1 and TRBJ2-3, with D uncertain. The germline gives CDR1 MGHRA, CDR2 YSYEKL. Trimming left V 4 bases short and J 1 base short, with 9 bases between. The CDR3 consists of 14 residues. The CDR3 loop is CASSLDRGTDTQYF. In DNA form, the CDR3 reads TGCGCCAGCAGCCTCGACCGGGGCACAGATACGCAGTATTTT.

The rearrangement uses TRBV5-1 and TRBJ2-1; a weak D match, TRBD2 (6 bases). Trimming took 4 bases from V and 5 from J, leaving 13 bases between them. CDR1 and CDR2 from the germline V gene are SGHRS and YFSETQ. CDR3 length: 14 amino acids. The CDR3 coding sequence is TGCGCCAGCAGCGGGACTTTGAGGGACAATGAGCAGTTCTTC. Translated: CASSGTLRDNEQFF.

The gene calls are TRBV7-2 and TRBJ2-7; D perhaps matches TRBD2 (6 bases). V dropped 5 bases and J dropped 3 bases, with 17 bases sitting between them. The CDR3 extends over 15 amino acids. Germline V gene data show CDR1 as SGHTA and CDR2 as FQGNSA. For the CDR3, the DNA is TGTGCCAGCAGCGCTGCCGGGACTGGGATCTACGAGCAGTACTTC. Residues: CASSAAGTGIYEQYF. The whole variable domain, filled in from reference TRBV7-2 and TRBJ2-7, reads GAGVSQSPSNKVTEKGKDVELRCDPISGHTALYWYRQSLGQGLEFLIYFQGNSAPDKSGLPSDRFSAERTGGSVSTLTIQRTQQEDSAVYLCASSAAGTGIYEQYFGPGTRLTVT.

This chain connects TRBV2 to TRBJ1-5; perhaps TRBD1 as D (6 bases). The CDR3 sequence is 15 residues long. The V gene lost 2 bases and the J gene lost 9 bases, with 17 bases spanning the gap. Looked up from germline, CDR1 is SNHLY and CDR2 is FYNNEI. The CDR3 region is CASSETSRGGWPQHF. CDR3 coding DNA: TGTGCCAGCAGTGAAACGTCCAGGGGCGGTTGGCCCCAGCATTTT.

The chain is built from TRBV6-6 and TRBJ1-2; 9 nucleotides align to TRBD1. The germline CDR1 and CDR2 sequences are MNHNY and SVGAGI (reference sequence). This CDR3 comprises 16 residues. After removal of 4 bases from V and 3 bases from J, the junction contained 9 bases not matched to a gene. Here the CDR3 DNA reads TGTGCCAGCAGTTCAGCCACAGGGGGCGCGTACTATGGCTACACCTTC. The encoded protein is CASSSATGGAYYGYTF.